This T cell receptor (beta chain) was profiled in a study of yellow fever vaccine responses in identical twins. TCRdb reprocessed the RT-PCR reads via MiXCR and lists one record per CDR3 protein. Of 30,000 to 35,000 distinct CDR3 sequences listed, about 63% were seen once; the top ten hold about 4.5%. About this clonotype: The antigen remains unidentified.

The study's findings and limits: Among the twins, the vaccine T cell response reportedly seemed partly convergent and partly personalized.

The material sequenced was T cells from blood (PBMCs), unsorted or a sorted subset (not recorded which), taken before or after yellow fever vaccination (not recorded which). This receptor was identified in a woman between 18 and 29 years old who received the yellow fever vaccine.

The CDR3 DNA sequence: TGTGCCAGCAGCTCACCTACTTGGGCCGCTACCGGGGAGCTGTTTTTT. Translation: CASSSPTWAATGELFF. This chain joins TRBV7-9 and TRBJ2-2; unclear D gene. The CDR3 has 16 residues. Germline CDR1 SEHNR, CDR2 FQNEAQ (reference sequence). V shed 4 bases and J shed 5 bases, with 17 bases lying between them.